Following are 26 T cell receptor beta chains from one sample sequenced in a study of control samples from healthy donors and cancer patients. Data came from immunoSEQ multiplex PCR; TCRdb stores just in-frame clones and leaves some out. The sample shows roughly 140,000 clones, roughly nine tenths of them seen only once. Sequencing was carried out using blood. The receptors stem from a man under 40 in good health.

V gene TRBV12-3 or TRBV12-4 combines with J gene TRBJ2-1; possible D gene TRBD2, 6 bases. V was cut by 6 bases and J by 9 bases, with 9 bases left in between. This CDR3 spans 11 amino acids. CDR3 coding DNA: TGTGCCAGCAGCGACGGGGGTGAGCAGTTCTTC. Its protein product is CASSDGGEQFF.

The sample holds many counts of this clone. The sample contains more than one DNA sequence encoding this CDR3. The V call is TRBV6-4, the J call TRBJ2-3, with TRBD2 identical over 9 bases. After removal of 3 bases from V and 2 bases from J, the junction contained 3 bases not matched to a gene. Germline assignment: CDR1 MRHNA and CDR2 SNTAGT. The CDR3 is 15 residues long. Written as DNA, the CDR3 is TGTGCCAGCAGTGAGCTAGCGGGATCCACAGATACGCAGTATTTT. Protein: CASSELAGSTDTQYF.

The V and J genes are TRBV27 and TRBJ2-5; either TRBD1 or TRBD2 may fit D (7 bases each). Looked up from germline, CDR1 is MNHEY and CDR2 is SMNVEV (reference sequence). This CDR3 has 16 amino acids. Deletions cut 6 bases from V and 2 bases from J, with 19 bases between. This CDR3 reads CASSFTPRGGQETQYF. CDR3 nucleotide sequence: TGTGCCAGCAGCTTCACTCCCAGGGGGGGACAAGAGACCCAGTACTTC.

V is TRBV5-6 and J is TRBJ1-4; TRBD1 is a possible D gene (5 bases). Trimming took 0 bases from V and 10 from J, leaving 16 bases between them. CDR1 SGHDT and CDR2 YYEEEE come from the germline V gene. The CDR3 loop spans 15 amino acids. In DNA form, the CDR3 reads TGTGCCAGCAGCTTGGTCGGGGCAGCCTCGGGAAAACTGTTTTTT. This gives the protein CASSLVGAASGKLFF.

The chain recombines TRBV7-3 with TRBJ2-3; D is perhaps TRBD1 or TRBD2 (5 bases each). This CDR3 spans 15 amino acids. The V and J ends lost 0 bases and 3 bases respectively, with 10 bases between them. Germline CDR1 and CDR2: SGHTA and FQGTGA. CDR3 sequence (DNA): TGTGCCAGCAGCTTAACCGGGGCCTGGACAGATACGCAGTATTTT. This gives the protein CASSLTGAWTDTQYF. Drawing the rest from reference TRBV7-3 and TRBJ2-3, the complete variable domain is GAGVSQTPSNKVTEKGKYVELRCDPISGHTALYWYRQSLGQGPEFLIYFQGTGAADDSGLPNDRFFAVRPEGSVSTLKIQRTERGDSAVYLCASSLTGAWTDTQYFGPGTRLTVL.

This chain connects TRBV7-9 to TRBJ2-3; 9 bases are a match to TRBD2. Looked up from germline, CDR1 is SEHNR and CDR2 is FQNEAQ (reference sequence). After removal of 7 bases from V and 0 bases from J, the junction contained 5 bases not matched to a gene. The CDR3 runs 15 residues. The CDR3 DNA sequence: TGTGCCAGCACCACAGCGGGGGGCAGCACAGATACGCAGTATTTT. Translating gives CASTTAGGSTDTQYF.

The rearrangement links TRBV19 to TRBJ1-5; TRBD1 is a possible D gene (5 bases). V was clipped by 5 bases and J by 7 bases, with 24 bases between them. From germline, CDR1 is LNHDA and CDR2 SQIVND (reference sequence). This CDR3 is built from 17 residues. CDR3 region: CASSPEGAGRFGQPQHF. CDR3 in DNA: TGTGCCAGTAGTCCAGAAGGGGCAGGGCGGTTTGGCCAGCCCCAGCATTTT.

This clone was seen only once. This chain uses TRBV12-3 or TRBV12-4 with TRBJ1-1; a possible D gene is TRBD1 (5 bases). The CDR3 loop spans 13 amino acids. Between the trimmed V and J ends, which lost 5 bases and 8 bases, there was a span of 15 bases. The CDR3 DNA reads as TGTGCCAGCAGTCACGTCACCGGGACCGAAGCTTTCTTT. As protein: CASSHVTGTEAFF.

The chain combines TRBV5-4 with TRBJ2-5; tentatively, D is TRBD2 (6 bases). V was shortened by 1 base and J by 5 bases, with 15 bases between the two germline ends. Germline values: CDR1 SGHNT, CDR2 YYREEE (reference sequence). This CDR3 has 15 amino acids. CDR3 sequence: CASSLKLGGEETQYF. The CDR3 region has the DNA TGTGCCAGCAGCTTGAAACTCGGAGGGGAGGAGACCCAGTACTTC.

The chain has TRBV9 and TRBJ2-1, with TRBD2 identical over 8 bases. Germline CDR1 SGDLS, CDR2 YYNGEE. CDR3 length: 15 amino acids. The trim removed 0 bases at V and 7 bases at J, leaving 6 bases unmatched. The CDR3: CASSVVSGSGNEQFF. CDR3 coding DNA: TGTGCCAGCAGCGTAGTGAGCGGGAGTGGGAATGAGCAGTTCTTC.

The chain combines TRBV24-1 with TRBJ1-6; tentative D call: TRBD1 (5 bases). Between the trimmed V and J ends, which lost 9 bases and 1 base, there was a span of 15 bases. CDR1 KGHDR and CDR2 SFDVKD come from the germline V gene. CDR3 length: 16 amino acids. The CDR3 loop reads CATDLGRGSYNSPLHF. Written as DNA, the CDR3 is TGTGCCACCGATTTAGGGAGGGGTTCCTATAATTCACCCCTCCACTTT.

This clone was found once. J is TRBJ2-4 and V is TRBV14, with 7 positions matching TRBD1. The CDR3 contains 16 residues. Germline CDR1 reads SGHDN; CDR2 reads FVKESK. The J segment lost 0 bases and the V segment lost 5 bases, leaving 7 bases of the junction unmatched. In nucleotides, the CDR3 is TGTGCCAGCAGCACGACAGGGATGGTAGCCAAAAACATTCAGTACTTC. Amino acid sequence: CASSTTGMVAKNIQYF.

This clone appeared once. This sequence joins TRBV4-3 and TRBJ2-7; 8 nucleotides line up with TRBD1. This CDR3 spans 14 amino acids. J lost 3 bases, V lost 4 bases, and 5 bases had no gene match. Germline lookup yields CDR1 LGHNA and CDR2 YSLEER. The CDR3 DNA is TGCGCCAGCAGCCGAGGACAGGGTCACTACGAGCAGTACTTC. As protein: CASSRGQGHYEQYF.

The V and J genes are TRBV4-3 and TRBJ1-6; no clear D gene. Trimming took off 1 base at V and 7 bases at J, with 14 bases between the two ends. The CDR3 runs 16 residues. CDR1 is LGHNA, CDR2 YSLEER, per germline. CDR3 nucleotides: TGCGCCAGCAGCCAAGCCAAACACGGACGAAATTCACCCCTCCACTTT. Residues: CASSQAKHGRNSPLHF.

The chain combines TRBV6-5 with TRBJ2-5; D unresolved. CDR1 and CDR2 from the germline V gene are MNHEY and SVGAGI. This CDR3 region has 16 residues. The V end was cut by 0 bases, the J end by 0 bases, with 11 bases between. CDR3: CASSYSYNVDQETQYF. The DNA for the CDR3 is TGTGCCAGCAGTTACTCGTACAATGTAGACCAAGAGACCCAGTACTTC.

The chain employs TRBV10-3 and TRBJ2-7; TRBD1 or TRBD2 may be the D gene (6 bases each). Germline loops: CDR1 ENHRY, CDR2 SYGVKD. Trimming pared 0 bases from V and 2 bases from J, leaving 17 bases between. The CDR3 contains 17 residues. CDR3 sequence reads: CAISESIGTGRPYEQYF. Written as DNA, the CDR3 is TGTGCCATCAGTGAGTCGATAGGAACAGGGAGGCCCTACGAGCAGTACTTC.

The chain recombines TRBV28 with TRBJ1-1; D perhaps matches TRBD1 (5 bases). CDR1 is MDHEN, CDR2 SYDVKM, per germline. Trimming shortened V by 3 bases and J by 1 base, and 12 bases separated the two germline ends. The length of the CDR3 is 15 residues. CDR3 sequence reads: CASSLGEAGNTEAFF. CDR3 sequence (DNA): TGTGCCAGCAGTTTGGGGGAAGCAGGGAACACTGAAGCTTTCTTT.

The chain joins TRBV6-5 to TRBJ2-7; perhaps TRBD2 as D (6 bases). Germline CDR1 is MNHEY and CDR2 is SVGAGI. This CDR3 has 15 amino acids. V dropped 5 bases and J dropped 4 bases, with 18 bases sitting between them. The CDR3 nucleotides read TGTGCCAGCAGTCTTAATGCGGGACTCCAATACGAGCAGTACTTC. Translating gives CASSLNAGLQYEQYF.

V usage is TRBV7-9 and J usage is TRBJ1-5, with D hard to call. This CDR3 spans 17 amino acids. Germline V CDR1 and CDR2: SEHNR, FQNEAQ (reference sequence). V shed 4 bases and J shed 0 bases, with 16 bases lying between them. CDR3 loop: CASSSSVGSYSNQPQHF. CDR3 DNA: TGTGCCAGCAGCTCCTCTGTGGGGAGTTATAGCAATCAGCCCCAGCATTTT. Full variable domain (missing parts from reference TRBV7-9 and TRBJ1-5): DTGVSQNPRHKITKRGQNVTFRCDPISEHNRLYWYRQTLGQGPEFLTYFQNEAQLEKSRLLSDRFSAERPKGSFSTLEIQRTEQGDSAMYLCASSSSVGSYSNQPQHFGDGTRLSIL.

This clone was detected a few times. J is TRBJ2-7 and V is TRBV3-1 (or the pseudogene TRBV3-2), with 11 bases that match TRBD2. Germline CDR1 is LGHDT and CDR2 is YNNKEL (reference sequence). Trimming at V came to 6 bases and at J to 3 bases, leaving 13 bases not matched to a gene. CDR3 length: 17 amino acids. CDR3 sequence reads: CASSNPKLAGGLYEQYF. The CDR3 DNA reads as TGTGCCAGCAGTAACCCCAAATTAGCGGGGGGGCTCTACGAGCAGTACTTC.

The CDR3 here is CASSLNRVSGNTIYF. The CDR3 nucleotides are TGTGCCAGCAGCCTTAACAGGGTATCTGGAAACACCATATATTTT. The J gene is TRBJ1-3, the V gene TRBV14, with a tentative D call TRBD1 (6 bases). The CDR3 loop spans 15 amino acids. Trimming pared 4 bases from V and 1 base from J, leaving 11 bases between. CDR1 and CDR2 (germline): SGHDN, FVKESK.

This rearrangement joins TRBV24-1 to TRBJ2-2; TRBD1 agrees at 12 bases. The junction had 4 bases not matched to a gene; V was cut back by 4 bases and J by 8 bases. The CDR3 runs 15 residues. Germline CDR1 KGHDR, CDR2 SFDVKD. In nucleotides, the CDR3 is TGTGCCACCAGTGACAGGGACAGGGGGCTAGGGGAGCTGTTTTTT. This codes for CATSDRDRGLGELFF.

V and J are TRBV7-2 and TRBJ2-5, with 10 bases fitting TRBD2. The CDR3 covers 15 residues. CDR1 and CDR2 from the germline V gene are SGHTA and FQGNSA. J gave up 3 bases and V 9 bases, and 10 bases lay outside the gene matches. CDR3 nucleotides: TGTGCCAGTTCTCCCCGGACTAGCGGTAAAGAGACCCAGTACTTC. It yields the protein CASSPRTSGKETQYF.

This CDR3 reads CASGGQGITGELFF. The CDR3 DNA reads TGTGCCAGCGGGGGACAGGGTATCACCGGGGAGCTGTTTTTT. This chain uses TRBV9 with TRBJ2-2, with 9 bases lining up with TRBD1. With 7 bases clipped from V and 4 bases from J, the junction kept 5 bases outside the gene matches. This CDR3 has 14 amino acids. Germline CDR1 is SGDLS and CDR2 is YYNGEE.

The chain employs TRBV30 and TRBJ1-6; 11 bases match TRBD1. The junction had 12 bases not matched to a gene; V was cut back by 2 bases and J by 9 bases. Per the germline V gene, CDR1 is GTSNPN and CDR2 is SVGIG (reference sequence). The CDR3 is made up of 17 amino acids. The CDR3 region is CAWSSGTGGRIGSPLHF. DNA for the CDR3: TGTGCCTGGAGTTCCGGGACAGGGGGTAGGATAGGTTCACCCCTCCACTTT.

This chain connects TRBV7-8 to TRBJ2-1, with TRBD2 as a possible D gene (6 bases). V dropped 4 bases and J dropped 0 bases, with 7 bases sitting between them. Germline V gene sequence: CDR1 SGHVS, CDR2 FQNEAQ. The CDR3 is 14 residues long. The CDR3: CASSSGSSYNEQFF. DNA for the CDR3: TGTGCCAGCAGCTCCGGGAGCTCCTACAATGAGCAGTTCTTC.